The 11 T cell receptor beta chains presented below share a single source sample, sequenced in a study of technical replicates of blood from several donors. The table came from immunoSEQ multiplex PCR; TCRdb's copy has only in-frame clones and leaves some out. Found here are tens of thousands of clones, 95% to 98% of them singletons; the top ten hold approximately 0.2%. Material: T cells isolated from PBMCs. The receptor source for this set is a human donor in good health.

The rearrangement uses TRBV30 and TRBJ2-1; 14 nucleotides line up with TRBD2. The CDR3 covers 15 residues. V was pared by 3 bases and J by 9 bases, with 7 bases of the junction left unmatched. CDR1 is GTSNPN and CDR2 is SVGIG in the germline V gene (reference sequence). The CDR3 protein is CAWSAGLAGGLEQFF. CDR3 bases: TGTGCCTGGAGCGCTGGACTAGCGGGAGGACTTGAGCAGTTCTTC.

CDR3 DNA sequence: TGCGCCAGCAGCTTAAACTACGGAACTAACTATGGCTACACCTTC. Protein: CASSLNYGTNYGYTF. The genes are TRBV5-1 and TRBJ1-2, with D uncertain. The V end lost 2 bases, the J end lost 0 bases, and 11 bases lay between the germline ends. Germline V gives CDR1 SGHRS, CDR2 YFSETQ. This CDR3 region has 15 residues. Full variable domain (missing parts from reference TRBV5-1 and TRBJ1-2): KAGVTQTPRYLIKTRGQQVTLSCSPISGHRSVSWYQQTPGQGLQFLFEYFSETQRNKGNFPGRFSGRQFSNSRSEMNVSTLELGDSALYLCASSLNYGTNYGYTFGSGTRLTVV.

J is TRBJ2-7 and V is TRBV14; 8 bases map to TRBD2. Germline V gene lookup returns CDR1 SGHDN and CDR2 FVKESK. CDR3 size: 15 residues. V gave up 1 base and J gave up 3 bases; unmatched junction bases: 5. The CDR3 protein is CASSQASGGGYEQYF. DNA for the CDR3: TGTGCCAGCAGCCAAGCTTCGGGAGGGGGCTACGAGCAGTACTTC.

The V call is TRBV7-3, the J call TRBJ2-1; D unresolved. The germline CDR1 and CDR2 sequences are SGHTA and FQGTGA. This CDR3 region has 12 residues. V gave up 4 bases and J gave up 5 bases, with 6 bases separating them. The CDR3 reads CASSSVNNEQFF. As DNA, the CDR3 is TGTGCCAGCAGCTCCGTAAACAATGAGCAGTTCTTC.

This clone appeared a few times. The CDR3 region is CASSLLSGRASYNEQFF. CDR3 DNA sequence: TGTGCCAGCAGCTTATTGAGCGGGAGGGCCTCCTACAATGAGCAGTTCTTC. This chain joins TRBV7-2 and TRBJ2-1; TRBD2 matches 10 bases. The CDR3 totals 17 residues. CDR1 and CDR2 (germline): SGHTA, FQGNSA. After removal of 2 bases from V and 0 bases from J, the junction contained 4 bases not matched to a gene. The variable domain in full, with the rest retrieved from reference TRBV7-2 and TRBJ2-1, is GAGVSQSPSNKVTEKGKDVELRCDPISGHTALYWYRQSLGQGLEFLIYFQGNSAPDKSGLPSDRFSAERTGGSVSTLTIQRTQQEDSAVYLCASSLLSGRASYNEQFFGPGTRLTVL.

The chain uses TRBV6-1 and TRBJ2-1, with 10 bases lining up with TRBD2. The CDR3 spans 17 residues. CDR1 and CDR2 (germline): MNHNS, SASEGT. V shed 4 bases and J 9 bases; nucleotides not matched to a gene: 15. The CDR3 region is CASSGIGASGRAAEQFF. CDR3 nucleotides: TGTGCCAGCAGTGGCATCGGGGCGAGCGGGAGGGCGGCTGAGCAGTTCTTC.

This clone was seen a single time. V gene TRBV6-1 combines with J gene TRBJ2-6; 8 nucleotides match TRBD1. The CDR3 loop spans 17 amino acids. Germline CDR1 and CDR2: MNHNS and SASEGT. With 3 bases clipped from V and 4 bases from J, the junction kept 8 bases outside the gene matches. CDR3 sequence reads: CASSEEGRGPGANVLTF. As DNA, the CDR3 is TGTGCCAGCAGTGAGGAAGGCAGGGGGCCCGGGGCCAACGTCCTGACTTTC.

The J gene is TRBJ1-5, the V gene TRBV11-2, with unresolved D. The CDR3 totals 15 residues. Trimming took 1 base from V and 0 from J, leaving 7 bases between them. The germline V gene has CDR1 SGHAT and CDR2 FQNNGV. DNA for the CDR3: TGTGCCAGCAGCTTAGGGCTTGATAGCAATCAGCCCCAGCATTTT. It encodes CASSLGLDSNQPQHF. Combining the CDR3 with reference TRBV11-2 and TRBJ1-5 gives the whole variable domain EAGVAQSPRYKIIEKRQSVAFWCNPISGHATLYWYQQILGQGPKLLIQFQNNGVVDDSQLPKDRFSAERLKGVDSTLKIQPAKLEDSAVYLCASSLGLDSNQPQHFGDGTRLSIL.

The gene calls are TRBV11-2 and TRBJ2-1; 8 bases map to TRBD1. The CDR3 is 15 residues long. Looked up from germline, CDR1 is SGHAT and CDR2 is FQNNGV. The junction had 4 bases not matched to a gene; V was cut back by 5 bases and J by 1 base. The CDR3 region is CASSIGQGSYNEQFF. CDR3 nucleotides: TGTGCCAGCAGCATTGGACAGGGATCCTACAATGAGCAGTTCTTC.

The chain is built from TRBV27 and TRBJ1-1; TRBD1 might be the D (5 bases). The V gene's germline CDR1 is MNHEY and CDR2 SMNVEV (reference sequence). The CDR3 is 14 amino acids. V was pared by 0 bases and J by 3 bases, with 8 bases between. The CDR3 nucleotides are TGTGCCAGCAGTTTATCGTGGGGGGACACTGAAGCTTTCTTT. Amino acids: CASSLSWGDTEAFF.

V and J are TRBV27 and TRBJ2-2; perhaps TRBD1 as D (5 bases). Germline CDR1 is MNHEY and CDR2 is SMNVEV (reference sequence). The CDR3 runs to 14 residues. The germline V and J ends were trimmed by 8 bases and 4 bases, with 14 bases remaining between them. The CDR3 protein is CASGPPRGTGELFF. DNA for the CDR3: TGTGCCAGCGGACCTCCTAGGGGCACCGGGGAGCTGTTTTTT.